This TCR beta chain was captured by sequencing in a study of blood T cells in healthy people across ages (dated by TCRdb to the mid-2010s). About the study as a whole: In model experiments, roughly one uniquely barcoded TCR beta cDNA molecule per two T cells was captured by template switching. To track age-related changes in TCR beta repertoire diversity, the study relied on deep sequencing normalized with unique cDNA molecular identifiers. Four age groups were formed from the donors: young (average approximately 15 years), middle-aged (approximately 40), aged (roughly 56) and long-lived (approximately 78). Donors of different ages were randomly distributed across sequencing lanes to avoid experimental bias. For two donors (one aged 18 to 30 and one aged 80 or older), the study analyzed two additional independent replicas of 1 million unique cDNA reads from the same blood draw. What the work shows at the level of the full study, not this receptor alone: As age increased, observed TCR beta diversity per million T cells dropped in a roughly linear way, and a significant reduction was already evident by age about 36. Donor CMV infection status was unknown, potentially confounding age-related changes in expanded clonotypes. A strong correlation was found between observed TCR beta diversity and the percentage of naive T cells measured by flow cytometry. Conclusive comparison of naive and antigen-experienced compartments was prevented by the profiling of bulk unsorted PBMCs. Total diversity estimates from one million sequenced T cells were considered lower bounds and underestimates. Compared with the aged group, the long-lived group had more naive CD4+ T cells, fewer expanded clones and increased TCR diversity, suggesting age selection.

Systemically healthy Caucasian individuals from Russia, roughly 40 in total and aged about 6 to 100 years, were included as donors. Approximately 10 milliliters of peripheral blood were collected from each donor into EDTA-treated Vacutainer tubes. Ficoll-Paque density-gradient centrifugation was used to isolate PBMCs, with at least 7 million obtained per sample. Trizol reagent was used to extract total RNA from PBMCs, with at least 5 micrograms per sample. For every donor, flow cytometry on a PBMC aliquot measured the percentage of naive CD45RAhigh/CD27high T cells. This clonotype has a handful of counts. The antigen it binds to is not known. Within one base of it there is no much larger clone, and no base qualities were kept. Libraries were built with 5' RACE. The second PCR ran for about 6 to 12 cycles and used a J-beta primer mix along with a sample-barcoded 5' primer. A unique molecular identifier was introduced onto each TCR beta cDNA molecule by a template-switch 5' adaptor carrying 12 random nucleotides. Each sample yielded at least 3 million CDR3-containing paired-end reads. The Mint cDNA synthesis kit, primed by a TRBC-specific oligonucleotide, was used to synthesize first-strand cDNA from all RNA. Following uracil-DNA glycosylase treatment, a first 18-cycle PCR with universal primers M1SS and BC2_uni_R was performed on all cDNA. The authors' analysis ran thus. For normalization, 1 million high-quality reads, each with a distinct molecular identifier, were randomly selected from each sample. Reads sharing molecular identifiers were discarded rather than binned into consensus sequences. MiTCR, set to a Q25 quality threshold and the strictest error-elimination algorithm, was used for CDR3 identification, clonotype clustering and error correction. Lower-bound total TCR beta diversity was estimated with a nonparametric unseen species model using Euler transformation. TCRdb itself trimmed the public reads at Q25 with fastp, ran MiXCR and retained productive beta chains. Entries that share a CDR3 protein sequence are merged under the most common genes and DNA. The V and J calls were not made by the authors but by TCRdb's processing. Counted in this sample were some 1.8 million distinct CDR3 sequences; about two fifths of them appeared once. Under 25% of the sample is held by the ten biggest clonotypes.

The germline ends are 12 bases apart after V is trimmed by 2 bases and J by 8 bases. According to the germline V gene, CDR1 reads SGHRS and CDR2 reads YFSETQ. The CDR3 numbers 13 residues from cysteine through phenylalanine. Only CDR3 DNA is held: 39 bases, read in frame from base 1. This TCR came from a human donor in good health. The rearrangement combines TRBV5-1 with TRBJ2-3; the D gene is unclear. Sequences were obtained from blood. In nucleotides, the sequence is TGCGCCAGCAGCTTATTACAGACTTCTACGCAGTATTTT. Its coded protein is CASSLLQTSTQYF.